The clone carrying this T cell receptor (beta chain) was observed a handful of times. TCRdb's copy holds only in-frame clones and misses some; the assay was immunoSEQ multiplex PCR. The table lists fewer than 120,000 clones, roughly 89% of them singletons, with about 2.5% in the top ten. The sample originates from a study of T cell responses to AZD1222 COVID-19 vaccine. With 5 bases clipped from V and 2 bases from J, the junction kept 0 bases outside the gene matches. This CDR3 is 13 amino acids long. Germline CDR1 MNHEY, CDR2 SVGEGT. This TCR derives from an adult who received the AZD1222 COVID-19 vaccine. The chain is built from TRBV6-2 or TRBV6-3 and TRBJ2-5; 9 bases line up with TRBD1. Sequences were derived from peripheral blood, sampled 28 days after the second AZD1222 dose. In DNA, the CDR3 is TGTGCCAGCAGTGGGACAGGGCAAGAGACCCAGTACTTC. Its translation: CASSGTGQETQYF.